Following are 27 T cell receptor beta chains from one sample sequenced in a study of OX40 agonist ivuxolimab in advanced cancers. Some clones are missing from TCRdb's copy, which holds only in-frame ones; the method was immunoSEQ multiplex PCR. The repertoire consists of tens of thousands of clones, with roughly 89% occurring once and the leading ten covering roughly 0.33%. Sequenced material: CD4+ or CD8+ T cells sorted from blood, taken in a trial of the OX40 agonist ivuxolimab. These receptors originate from an adult with an advanced solid tumor such as melanoma, head and neck, liver or kidney cancer.

The chain has TRBV2 and TRBJ1-1, with D unclear. Germline V lookup: CDR1 SNHLY, CDR2 FYNNEI. The germline V and J ends were trimmed by 4 bases and 0 bases, with 6 bases remaining between them. This CDR3 is 13 amino acids long. The CDR3 here is CASSARMNTEAFF. The CDR3 region has the DNA TGTGCCAGCAGTGCAAGAATGAACACTGAAGCTTTCTTT. Together with reference TRBV2 and TRBJ1-1, the CDR3 gives the full variable domain: EPEVTQTPSHQVTQMGQEVILRCVPISNHLYFYWYRQILGQKVEFLVSFYNNEISEKSEIFDDQFSVERPDGSNFTLKIRSTKLEDSAMYFCASSARMNTEAFFGQGTRLTVV.

The genes are TRBV7-2 and TRBJ2-1; D gene uncertain. Trimming cost V 5 bases and J 3 bases, with 11 bases left between them. The germline V gene encodes CDR1 SGHTA and CDR2 FQGNSA. The CDR3 is made up of 14 amino acids. The CDR3 loop reads CASSLGWDYNEQFF. CDR3 in DNA: TGTGCCAGCAGCCTAGGTTGGGACTACAATGAGCAGTTCTTC.

This rearrangement joins TRBV18 to TRBJ2-2; no clear D. Germline lookup yields CDR1 KGHSH and CDR2 LQKENI. V was trimmed by 2 bases and J by 0 bases, leaving 4 bases between them. The CDR3 is made up of 14 amino acids. The chain's CDR3 is CASSPKTNTGELFF. The CDR3 coding sequence is TGTGCCAGCTCACCAAAGACGAACACCGGGGAGCTGTTTTTT.

The chain uses TRBV25-1 and TRBJ2-7; the match to TRBD2 covers 8 bases. V lost 3 bases and J lost 3; bases outside the gene matches: 10. The germline gives CDR1 MGHDK, CDR2 SYGVNS. This CDR3 is built from 16 residues. Written as DNA, the CDR3 is TGTGCCAGCAGTGATCAGGAAACTAGCGGACGCTACGAGCAGTACTTC. Amino acid sequence: CASSDQETSGRYEQYF.

This clone showed up just once. This CDR3 is CASSLTLRRGGGGYNEQFF. The CDR3 DNA sequence: TGTGCCAGCAGTTTAACCCTCCGCCGTGGGGGTGGAGGATACAATGAGCAGTTCTTC. The J gene is TRBJ2-1, the V gene TRBV28, with D perhaps TRBD1 or TRBD2 (5 bases each). Germline V gene data show CDR1 as MDHEN and CDR2 as SYDVKM. Trimming removed 2 bases at V and 4 bases at J, with 24 bases between. The CDR3 is made up of 19 amino acids.

The rearrangement joins TRBV18 to TRBJ2-2, with D possibly called TRBD1 or TRBD2 (6 bases each). Per the germline V gene, CDR1 is KGHSH and CDR2 is LQKENI. The CDR3 is made up of 15 amino acids. Trimming shortened V by 0 bases and J by 5 bases, and 10 bases separated the two germline ends. DNA of the CDR3: TGTGCCAGCTCACCACCACAGGGAGGAACCGGGGAGCTGTTTTTT. The encoded protein is CASSPPQGGTGELFF. Drawing the rest from reference TRBV18 and TRBJ2-2, the complete variable domain is NAGVMQNPRHLVRRRGQEARLRCSPMKGHSHVYWYRQLPEEGLKFMVYLQKENIIDESGMPKERFSAEFPKEGPSILRIQQVVRGDSAAYFCASSPPQGGTGELFFGEGSRLTVL.

The chain recombines TRBV6-5 with TRBJ2-7; 7 bases fit TRBD1. Per the germline V gene, CDR1 is MNHEY and CDR2 is SVGAGI. Trimming cost V 6 bases and J 4 bases; bases outside gene matches: 3. The CDR3 sequence is 12 residues long. CDR3 in amino acids: CASRGQAYEQYF. CDR3 coding DNA: TGTGCCAGCAGAGGACAGGCGTACGAGCAGTACTTC.

The chain couples TRBV7-2 to TRBJ2-5; D call uncertain. This CDR3 has 13 amino acids. Germline-derived CDR1 and CDR2 are SGHTA and FQGNSA. Trimming pared 4 bases from V and 4 bases from J, leaving 10 bases between. The CDR3 sequence: CASSSQNRETQYF. CDR3 in DNA: TGTGCCAGCAGCTCGCAAAACAGAGAGACCCAGTACTTC.

CDR3 nucleotide sequence: TGTGCCAGCTCCAGGACTAGCGGGTCGGAGCAGTACTTC. Its translation is CASSRTSGSEQYF. The gene calls are TRBV6-9 and TRBJ2-7, with 11 bases fitting TRBD2. CDR3 length: 13 residues. V shed 8 bases and J 7 bases; nucleotides not matched to a gene: 7. Germline CDR1 is MNHGY and CDR2 is SVAAGI.

The V gene is TRBV21-1, the J gene TRBJ2-2; the table's D gene call, TRBD1, was not cross checked with the DNA. TRBV21-1 is labeled a pseudogene. The CDR3 is 15 residues long. In DNA, the CDR3 is TGTGCCAGCGGAAACAGGGGTTCGAACACCGGGGAGCTGTTTTTT. This translates into CASGNRGSNTGELFF.

This chain joins TRBV4-3 and TRBJ2-2; D is unresolved. Trimming shortened V by 0 bases and J by 2 bases, and 10 bases separated the two germline ends. CDR1 LGHNA and CDR2 YSLEER come from the germline V gene. The CDR3 loop spans 16 amino acids. The CDR3 nucleotides read TGCGCCAGCAGCCAAGATGCGCAGCCTAACACCGGGGAGCTGTTTTTT. Protein: CASSQDAQPNTGELFF.

The V call is TRBV9, the J call TRBJ2-5; D gene unclear. Germline V gene data show CDR1 as SGDLS and CDR2 as YYNGEE. The length of the CDR3 is 14 residues. V lost 4 bases and J lost 4, with 14 bases in between. The CDR3 loop is CASSPAGTPETQYF. The DNA of the CDR3 is TGTGCCAGCAGCCCGGCCGGAACTCCAGAGACCCAGTACTTC.

This chain joins TRBV7-3 and TRBJ2-2; weak D call: TRBD1 (5 bases). This CDR3 spans 17 amino acids. Germline V gives CDR1 SGHTA, CDR2 FQGTGA. V dropped 3 bases and J dropped 1 base, with 15 bases sitting between them. DNA for the CDR3: TGTGCCAGCAGCTTGGCGACAGAATATCGGAACACCGGGGAGCTGTTTTTT. It codes for CASSLATEYRNTGELFF.

This sequence joins TRBV7-9 and TRBJ1-6; D is uncertain. The CDR3 contains 15 residues. The V end lost 1 base, the J end lost 8 bases, and 12 bases lay between the germline ends. Germline V gene sequence: CDR1 SEHNR, CDR2 FQNEAQ (reference sequence). The CDR3 sequence is CASSLESPQYSPLHF. CDR3 sequence (DNA): TGTGCCAGCAGCTTAGAAAGTCCCCAGTATTCACCCCTCCACTTT.

This sequence joins TRBV4-3 and TRBJ2-3; TRBD2 matches 13 bases. The CDR3 is made up of 19 amino acids. In germline, CDR1 is LGHNA, CDR2 YSLEER. V trimming: 0 bases; J trimming: 7 bases; junction bases outside the gene matches: 13. The CDR3 is CASSQDSLGLAGVLNTQYF. In nucleotides, the CDR3 is TGCGCCAGCAGCCAAGATAGTTTAGGACTAGCGGGAGTACTGAATACGCAGTATTTT.

This clone is a singleton in its sample. The chain links TRBV25-1 to TRBJ2-1, with 11 bases aligning to TRBD2. Trimming at V came to 6 bases and at J to 6 bases, leaving 7 bases not matched to a gene. The CDR3 is made up of 15 amino acids. The germline V gene has CDR1 MGHDK and CDR2 SYGVNS. DNA for the CDR3: TGTGCCAGCAGCCCCACTAGCGGGAGAGCCAATGAGCAGTTCTTC. It codes for CASSPTSGRANEQFF.

The chain links TRBV6-6 to TRBJ1-4; D is ambiguous. V gave up 6 bases and J gave up 0 bases, with 8 bases separating them. This CDR3 has 14 residues. CDR1 MNHNY and CDR2 SVGAGI come from the germline V gene (reference sequence). CDR3 bases: TGTGCCAGCAGCCCAGTCCCAACTAATGAAAAACTGTTTTTT. Amino acid sequence: CASSPVPTNEKLFF.

The rearrangement joins TRBV13 to TRBJ1-1; 9 nucleotides line up with TRBD1. Trimming removed 5 bases from V and 0 bases from J; junction bases left unmatched: 4. Germline V gene data show CDR1 as PRHDT and CDR2 as FYEKMQ (reference sequence). The CDR3 loop spans 15 amino acids. The CDR3 DNA sequence: TGTGCCAGCAGCCCGGGACAGGGAATGAACACTGAAGCTTTCTTT. Protein: CASSPGQGMNTEAFF. Full variable domain (remainder filled in from reference TRBV13 and TRBJ1-1): AAGVIQSPRHLIKEKRETATLKCYPIPRHDTVYWYQQGPGQDPQFLISFYEKMQSDKGSIPDRFSAQQFSDYHSELNMSSLELGDSALYFCASSPGQGMNTEAFFGQGTRLTVV.

The chain combines TRBV5-6 with TRBJ1-1; D unclear. The CDR3 consists of 14 residues. V was cut by 4 bases and J by 4 bases, with 14 bases left in between. Germline V CDR1 and CDR2: SGHDT, YYEEEE. In DNA form, the CDR3 reads TGTGCCAGCAGCCACTCGACACCGTTCACTGAAGCTTTCTTT. Translation: CASSHSTPFTEAFF.

In nucleotides, the CDR3 is TGTGCCACCAGCTTGGGGGCGGAAAGTAATCAGCCCCAGCATTTT. Translated, it gives CATSLGAESNQPQHF. This chain joins TRBV15 and TRBJ1-5, with D perhaps TRBD1 (6 bases). Germline CDR1 reads LNHNV; CDR2 reads YYDKDF (reference sequence). CDR3 size: 15 residues. Trimming took off 5 bases at V and 4 bases at J, with 15 bases between the two ends.

The chain recombines TRBV7-3 with TRBJ1-1, with D possibly being TRBD1 (6 bases). The CDR3 is 14 amino acids. With 3 bases removed from V and 11 bases from J, the gap between germline ends came to 19 bases. Germline V CDR1 and CDR2: SGHTA, FQGTGA. For the CDR3, the DNA is TGTGCCAGCAGCTTGGGCAGGGGCACAAGGCGGGCTTTCTTT. It yields the protein CASSLGRGTRRAFF.

V and J are TRBV2 and TRBJ2-3; 14 bases are shared with TRBD2. The CDR3 length is 16 residues. With 6 bases clipped from V and 5 bases from J, the junction kept 7 bases outside the gene matches. Germline V gives CDR1 SNHLY, CDR2 FYNNEI. This chain's CDR3 is CASSLGTSGSQDTQYF. The CDR3 DNA reads TGTGCCAGCAGCCTGGGGACTAGCGGGAGCCAAGATACGCAGTATTTT.

The CDR3 region has the DNA TGTGCCAGCAGCCTCGGACAGGAACGCCAAGAGACCCAGTACTTC. Translated: CASSLGQERQETQYF. The chain employs TRBV4-2 and TRBJ2-5, with TRBD1 matching over 7 bases. The CDR3 totals 15 residues. V trimming: 4 bases; J trimming: 1 base; junction bases outside the gene matches: 6. CDR1 LGHNA and CDR2 YNFKEQ come from the germline V gene.

The genes are TRBV7-9 and TRBJ1-1; perhaps TRBD1 as D (6 bases). Germline V gene lookup returns CDR1 SEHNR and CDR2 FQNEAQ (reference sequence). V lost 7 bases, J lost 4 bases, and 19 bases lay in between. There are 15 residues in the CDR3. The CDR3 loop reads CASNGGRDSSTEAFF. The DNA of the CDR3 is TGTGCCAGCAACGGGGGGCGTGACTCTTCCACTGAAGCTTTCTTT.

This chain joins TRBV30 and TRBJ2-7, with unresolved D. The V and J ends lost 2 bases and 8 bases respectively, with 10 bases between them. This CDR3 contains 11 residues. The germline V gene has CDR1 GTSNPN and CDR2 SVGIG (reference sequence). DNA for the CDR3: TGTGCCTGGAGTTCCCCGCGGCAGCAGTACTTC. This translates into CAWSSPRQQYF.

V gene TRBV4-3 combines with J gene TRBJ2-2; D unresolved. Germline V CDR1 and CDR2: LGHNA, YSLEER. The length of the CDR3 is 16 residues. V lost 0 bases and J lost 6, with 14 bases in between. In DNA, the CDR3 is TGCGCCAGCAGCCAAGAATTCGGAGAGCCCGCCGGGGAGCTGTTTTTT. This gives the protein CASSQEFGEPAGELFF.

The chain joins TRBV10-3 to TRBJ1-5, with a possible D match to TRBD1 (5 bases). Trimming removed 5 bases at V and 3 bases at J, with 11 bases between. The CDR3 sequence is 14 residues long. The germline CDR1 and CDR2 sequences are ENHRY and SYGVKD. The CDR3 nucleotides are TGTGCCATCAGTTCGGGGACGGACAATCAGCCCCAGCATTTT. As protein: CAISSGTDNQPQHF.